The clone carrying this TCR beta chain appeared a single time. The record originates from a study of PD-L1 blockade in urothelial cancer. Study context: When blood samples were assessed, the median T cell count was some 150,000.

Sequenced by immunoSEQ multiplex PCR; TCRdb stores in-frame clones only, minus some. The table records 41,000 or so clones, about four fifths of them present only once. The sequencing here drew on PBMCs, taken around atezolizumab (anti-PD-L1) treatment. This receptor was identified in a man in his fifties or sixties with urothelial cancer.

CDR3 region: CASSSSEETQYF. CDR3 nucleotides: TGTGCCAGCAGTAGTTCTGAGGAGACCCAGTACTTC. The V call is TRBV6-1, the J call TRBJ2-5; no firm D call. The V and J ends lost 5 bases and 5 bases respectively, with 9 bases between them. This CDR3 is 12 amino acids long. Germline lookup yields CDR1 MNHNS and CDR2 SASEGT.